This TCR beta chain stems from a study of response to subunit inactivated influenza vaccine. TCRdb re-called the RT-PCR reads with MiXCR, one entry per CDR3 protein. The sample has under 550,000 distinct CDR3 sequences, 7.6% seen once. This clonotype was counted many times. Antigen: not known. Study results and limitations: It was the authors' suggestion that each seasonal influenza vaccination recruits few new T cells.

V gave up 6 bases and J gave up 1 base; unmatched junction bases: 7. Germline V gene sequence: CDR1 SGHTA, CDR2 FQGNSA. This CDR3 region has 15 residues. This TCR came from a man in his fifties or sixties who received an inactivated influenza vaccine. The rearrangement uses TRBV7-2 and TRBJ2-5; 8 nucleotides agree with TRBD2. This material consisted of PBMCs from blood, taken less than 30 months after vaccination. The CDR3 nucleotides read TGTGCCAGCAGGCCCGGGGGGGGGCCCCAAGAGACCCAGTACTTC. It codes for CASRPGGGPQETQYF.